These 25 T cell receptor beta chains were all obtained from the same sample, sequenced in a study of T cells in Graves' hyperthyroidism and ophthalmopathy. Authors of the study amplified TCR beta CDR3 regions from RNA transcripts. During a first-round RT-PCR of the TCR CDR3, the HTBI primer set was used. MiXCR, run by TCRdb on the multiplex PCR reads, gives a single entry per CDR3 protein. Here the sample spans around 430,000 distinct CDR3 sequences, 15% being singletons. Sequences were obtained from blood. Every receptor here comes from a woman aged 25 to 39 with Graves' hyperthyroidism.

This clonotype was seen only a few times. This rearrangement joins TRBV5-6 to TRBJ1-6, with TRBD1 identical over 9 bases. The J segment lost 4 bases and the V segment lost 4 bases, leaving 6 bases of the junction unmatched. The CDR3 is 16 residues long. Germline V CDR1 and CDR2: SGHDT, YYEEEE. The CDR3 spells CASSPLDRGYNSPLHF. For the CDR3, the DNA is TGTGCCAGCAGCCCACTGGACAGGGGTTATAATTCACCCCTCCACTTT.

The chain couples TRBV20-1 to TRBJ2-1; 13 positions agree with TRBD2. The germline V gene encodes CDR1 DFQATT and CDR2 SNEGSKA (reference sequence). The J segment lost 12 bases and the V segment lost 4 bases, leaving 9 bases of the junction unmatched. The CDR3 length is 14 residues. The chain's CDR3 is CSATLAGGRRGQFF. The CDR3 region has the DNA TGCAGTGCTACACTAGCGGGAGGGCGGCGCGGGCAGTTCTTC.

The chain has TRBV7-2 and TRBJ2-1; tentatively, D is TRBD1 (6 bases). The CDR3 is 13 amino acids. CDR1 SGHTA and CDR2 FQGNSA come from the germline V gene. Trimming left V 0 bases short and J 14 bases short, with 14 bases between. CDR3 sequence: CASSLARTRGEFF. For the CDR3, the DNA is TGTGCCAGCAGCTTAGCGAGGACCAGGGGCGAGTTCTTC.

The chain is built from TRBV5-1 and TRBJ2-2; 14 bases map to TRBD2. The CDR3 is 17 amino acids. Germline V gene data show CDR1 as SGHRS and CDR2 as YFSETQ. V was clipped by 3 bases and J by 7 bases; unmatched bases: 8. Here the CDR3 reads CASSSAPTSGRVGELFF. The DNA for the CDR3 is TGCGCCAGCAGCTCCGCCCCGACTAGCGGGAGGGTCGGGGAGCTGTTTTTT.

This clonotype was detected a few times. The V and J genes are TRBV5-1 and TRBJ1-5; no reliable D call. The CDR3 spans 15 residues. Germline V gives CDR1 SGHRS, CDR2 YFSETQ. Trimming removed 0 bases at V and 3 bases at J, with 10 bases between. The CDR3 bases are TGCGCCAGCAGCTTGGATGGGGAATACAATCAGCCCCAGCATTTT. Its translation: CASSLDGEYNQPQHF.

This clonotype showed up just once. The J gene is TRBJ2-1, the V gene TRBV28, with 10 bases that match TRBD2. Germline V gene data show CDR1 as MDHEN and CDR2 as SYDVKM. J was trimmed by 4 bases and V by 2 bases; bases with no gene match: 11. The CDR3 consists of 18 residues. CDR3 protein: CASSLRPSSGSRYNEQFF. CDR3 sequence (DNA): TGTGCCAGCAGTTTAAGACCATCTAGCGGGAGTAGGTACAATGAGCAGTTCTTC.

This clonotype came up many times. The chain employs TRBV20-1 and TRBJ2-1, with TRBD2 matching 9 bases. V dropped 8 bases and J dropped 0; count of bases not matched to a gene: 5. Germline values: CDR1 DFQATT, CDR2 SNEGSKA (reference sequence). CDR3 length equals 14 residues. CDR3 DNA sequence: TGCAGTCCACATAGCGGGAGCTCCTACAATGAGCAGTTCTTC. The encoded protein is CSPHSGSSYNEQFF.

This clonotype occurred many times. The J gene is TRBJ2-7, the V gene TRBV27; the match to TRBD2 covers 14 bases. The CDR3 has 19 amino acids. The J segment lost 7 bases and the V segment lost 2 bases, leaving 16 bases of the junction unmatched. The germline V gene encodes CDR1 MNHEY and CDR2 SMNVEV (reference sequence). The CDR3 DNA follows: TGTGCCAGCAGTTTACCCCCCCCACCCACGACTAGCGGGAGGGGAGAGCAGTACTTC. Its protein product is CASSLPPPPTTSGRGEQYF.

This clonotype came up a few times. This chain joins TRBV5-8 and TRBJ2-7; TRBD1 agrees at 9 bases. The CDR3 spans 15 residues. Losses at the gene ends were 4 bases for V and 6 bases for J; bases not matched to a gene: 11. Germline V gene lookup returns CDR1 SGHTS and CDR2 YDEGEE. The CDR3 region is CASSHNRGRSGEQYF. CDR3 nucleotide sequence: TGTGCCAGCAGCCATAACAGGGGGCGCAGTGGCGAGCAGTACTTC.

V usage is TRBV18 and J usage is TRBJ2-7; D gene unclear. The CDR3 has 13 amino acids. Germline loops: CDR1 KGHSH, CDR2 LQKENI. V gave up 6 bases and J gave up 6 bases, with 15 bases separating them. The CDR3 loop is CASSRGEAVEQYF. As DNA, the CDR3 is TGTGCCAGCTCCCGAGGCGAGGCAGTCGAGCAGTACTTC.

This clonotype was picked up a small number of times. This sequence joins TRBV29-1 and TRBJ2-5; 10 bases align to TRBD2. CDR3 length: 16 residues. Germline lookup yields CDR1 SQVTM and CDR2 ANQGSEA. The V gene end was trimmed by 3 bases and the J gene end by 9 bases; junction bases not matched to a gene: 16. This CDR3 reads CSVEGLAGAGQEAQYF. The DNA of the CDR3 is TGCAGCGTTGAGGGCCTAGCGGGAGCTGGGCAGGAGGCCCAGTACTTC.

This chain connects TRBV28 to TRBJ1-2, with D uncertain. Germline CDR1 and CDR2: MDHEN and SYDVKM. Trimming removed 2 bases at V and 3 bases at J, with 16 bases between. This CDR3 contains 16 residues. The CDR3 loop is CASSLDAGRHDYGYTF. The CDR3, as DNA: TGTGCCAGCAGTTTAGATGCCGGAAGACATGACTATGGCTACACCTTC.

With respect to this clonotype: A much larger clone lies a single base off, so this may be a read error. J is TRBJ1-4 and V is TRBV28; D is perhaps TRBD1 (5 bases). The germline V gene has CDR1 MDHEN and CDR2 SYDVKM. The ends were cut back, 3 bases at V and 4 bases at J, with 12 bases in the middle. The CDR3 sequence is 15 residues long. CDR3 in DNA: TGTGCCAGCAGTTTGTCAGGGCCCCTTAATGAAAAACTGTTTTTT. Translating it yields CASSLSGPLNEKLFF. Full variable domain (missing parts from reference TRBV28 and TRBJ1-4): DVKVTQSSRYLVKRTGEKVFLECVQDMDHENMFWYRQDPGLGLRLIYFSYDVKMKEKGDIPEGYSVSREKKERFSLILESASTNQTSMYLCASSLSGPLNEKLFFGSGTQLSVL.

This clonotype appeared many times. This chain uses TRBV12-3 or TRBV12-4 with TRBJ1-1; 8 bases map to TRBD1. The CDR3 length is 13 residues. Trimming took 5 bases from V and 10 from J; bases not matched to a gene: 9. The CDR3 nucleotides are TGTGCCAGCAGTCTCCAGACAGGGGCCGGAGCTTTCTTT. Encoded protein: CASSLQTGAGAFF.

There are many counts of this clonotype. This chain joins TRBV18 and TRBJ2-7, with D possibly TRBD2 on 6 matching bases. Trimming removed 3 bases from V and 5 bases from J, with 14 bases in between. The CDR3 contains 14 residues. CDR1 and CDR2 (germline): KGHSH, LQKENI. The CDR3 DNA reads as TGTGCCAGCTCACCTTTCAGGGAGGCCAACGAGCAGTACTTC. The encoded protein is CASSPFREANEQYF.

This clonotype was detected many times. This chain connects TRBV5-6 to TRBJ2-1; TRBD1 aligns across 8 bases. There are 16 residues in the CDR3. V was pared by 3 bases and J by 0 bases, with 5 bases of the junction left unmatched. Germline values: CDR1 SGHDT, CDR2 YYEEEE. The CDR3 nucleotides read TGTGCCAGCAGCTCTATTCAGGGGGCCTCCTACAATGAGCAGTTCTTC. It is translated as CASSSIQGASYNEQFF.

Many counts were recorded for this clonotype. This chain links TRBV7-8 with TRBJ2-1; 7 bases match TRBD2. V dropped 6 bases and J dropped 5; count of bases not matched to a gene: 13. This CDR3 has 16 residues. CDR1 and CDR2 (germline): SGHVS, FQNEAQ. As DNA, the CDR3 is TGTGCCAGCAGTCGGTTCATAGCGGGCGGGCACAATGAGCAGTTCTTC. Its translation is CASSRFIAGGHNEQFF.

Many counts were recorded for this clonotype. An end of the junction differs from the germline gene, which may be a read error. DNA of the CDR3: TGCAGCGCTAGAAATACGGGGGGGAGGACTGAAGCTTTCTTT. It yields the protein CSARNTGGRTEAFF. V usage is TRBV20-1 and J usage is TRBJ1-1, with D maybe TRBD1 (5 bases). In germline, CDR1 is DFQATT, CDR2 SNEGSKA (reference sequence). There are 14 residues in the CDR3.

The gene calls are TRBV6-5 and TRBJ2-1; no reliable D call. Germline V gene lookup returns CDR1 MNHEY and CDR2 SVGAGI. This CDR3 contains 15 residues. V lost 4 bases and J lost 4, with 14 bases in between. CDR3 DNA sequence: TGTGCCAGCAGTTCTGATAGTCTAGGATACAATGAGCAGTTCTTC. Its translation is CASSSDSLGYNEQFF.

V is TRBV27 and J is TRBJ2-1, with 7 bases identical to TRBD2. Germline V gene lookup returns CDR1 MNHEY and CDR2 SMNVEV (reference sequence). The CDR3 covers 16 residues. Trimming at V came to 4 bases and at J to 2 bases, leaving 8 bases not matched to a gene. The CDR3 sequence is CASSSSLAGAYNEQFF. The CDR3 DNA reads as TGTGCCAGCAGTTCATCCCTTGCGGGAGCCTACAATGAGCAGTTCTTC.

J is TRBJ1-3 and V is TRBV5-1; possible D gene TRBD1, 6 bases. Germline V gene sequence: CDR1 SGHRS, CDR2 YFSETQ. This CDR3 region has 14 residues. Trimming pared 3 bases from V and 4 bases from J, leaving 11 bases between. The CDR3 loop reads CASSYAGDGNTIYF. DNA for the CDR3: TGCGCCAGCAGCTACGCAGGGGACGGAAACACCATATATTTT. Full variable domain (remainder filled in from reference TRBV5-1 and TRBJ1-3): KAGVTQTPRYLIKTRGQQVTLSCSPISGHRSVSWYQQTPGQGLQFLFEYFSETQRNKGNFPGRFSGRQFSNSRSEMNVSTLELGDSALYLCASSYAGDGNTIYFGEGSWLTVV.

There are a few counts of this clonotype. V usage is TRBV10-3 and J usage is TRBJ2-6; 7 bases map to TRBD1. The V gene's germline CDR1 is ENHRY and CDR2 SYGVKD. V was pared by 11 bases and J by 0 bases, with 10 bases of the junction left unmatched. The CDR3 extends over 16 amino acids. The CDR3 here is CASRKGQSSGANVLTF. In DNA form, the CDR3 reads TGTGCCTCCCGCAAGGGACAGAGCTCTGGGGCCAACGTCCTGACTTTC.

This clonotype has at least ten counts. The rearrangement links TRBV20-1 to TRBJ2-7, with 8 bases aligning to TRBD2. Trimming removed 6 bases from V and 2 bases from J; junction bases left unmatched: 6. The CDR3 consists of 13 residues. The germline V gene encodes CDR1 DFQATT and CDR2 SNEGSKA (reference sequence). The CDR3 bases are TGCAGTGCCCCGGGGGGGGTAGCCTACGAGCAGTACTTC. Amino acid sequence: CSAPGGVAYEQYF.

The rearrangement joins TRBV9 to TRBJ2-4; 8 bases fit TRBD2. Germline V CDR1 and CDR2: SGDLS, YYNGEE. The CDR3 has 20 amino acids. V was pared by 4 bases and J by 8 bases, with 26 bases of the junction left unmatched. The CDR3 loop reads CASSRPLSRRDRGGVDIQYF. The DNA for the CDR3 is TGTGCCAGCAGCAGGCCACTGAGCCGGAGAGATCGGGGGGGAGTAGACATTCAGTACTTC.

Concerning this clonotype itself: A much more abundant neighbour one base away suggests this may be a read error. The rearrangement joins TRBV2 to TRBJ1-4; D perhaps matches TRBD1 (6 bases). V was pared by 6 bases and J by 5 bases, with 13 bases between. CDR3 length: 14 residues. CDR1 and CDR2 from the germline V gene are SNHLY and FYNNEI. This chain's CDR3 is CASSVGAANEKLFF. CDR3 bases: TGTGCCAGCAGCGTGGGGGCCGCCAATGAAAAACTGTTTTTT.